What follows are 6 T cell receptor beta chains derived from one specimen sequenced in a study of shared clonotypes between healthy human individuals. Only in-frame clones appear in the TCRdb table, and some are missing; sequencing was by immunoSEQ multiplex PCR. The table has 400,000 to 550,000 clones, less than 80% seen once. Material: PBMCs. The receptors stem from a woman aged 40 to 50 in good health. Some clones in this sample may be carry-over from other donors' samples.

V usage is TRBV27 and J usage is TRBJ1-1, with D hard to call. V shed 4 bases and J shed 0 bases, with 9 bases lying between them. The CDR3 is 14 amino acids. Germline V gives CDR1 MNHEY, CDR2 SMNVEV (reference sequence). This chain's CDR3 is CASSSSGMNTEAFF. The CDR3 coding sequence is TGTGCCAGCAGTTCCTCGGGAATGAACACTGAAGCTTTCTTT.

The CDR3 sequence: CASAANLQETQYF. For the CDR3, the DNA is TGTGCCAGCGCCGCGAACCTCCAAGAGACCCAGTACTTC. V is TRBV6-5 and J is TRBJ2-5; D unresolved. From germline, CDR1 is MNHEY and CDR2 SVGAGI. Trimming stripped 8 bases from V and 1 base from J, with 11 bases between. The CDR3 sequence is 13 residues long.

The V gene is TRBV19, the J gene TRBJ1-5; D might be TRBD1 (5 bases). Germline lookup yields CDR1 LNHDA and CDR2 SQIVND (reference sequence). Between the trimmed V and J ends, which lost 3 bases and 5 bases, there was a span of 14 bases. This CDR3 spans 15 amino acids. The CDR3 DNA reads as TGTGCCAGTAGTATGGCCAGGGCTGCTCATCAGCCCCAGCATTTT. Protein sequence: CASSMARAAHQPQHF.

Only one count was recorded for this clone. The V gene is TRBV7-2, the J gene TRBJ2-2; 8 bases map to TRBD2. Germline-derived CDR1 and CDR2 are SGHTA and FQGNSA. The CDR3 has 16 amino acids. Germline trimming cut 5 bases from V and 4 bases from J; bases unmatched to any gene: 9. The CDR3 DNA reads TGTGCCAGCAGCCCCGCCGGGAGGGCCGGCACCGGGGAGCTGTTTTTT. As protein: CASSPAGRAGTGELFF.

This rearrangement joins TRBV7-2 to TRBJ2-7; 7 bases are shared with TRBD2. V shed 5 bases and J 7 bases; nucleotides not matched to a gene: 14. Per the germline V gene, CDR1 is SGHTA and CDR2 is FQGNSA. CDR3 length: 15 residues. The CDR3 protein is CASSPPGGVLSEQYF. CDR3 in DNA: TGTGCCAGCAGCCCCCCTGGGGGGGTTCTCTCTGAGCAGTACTTC.

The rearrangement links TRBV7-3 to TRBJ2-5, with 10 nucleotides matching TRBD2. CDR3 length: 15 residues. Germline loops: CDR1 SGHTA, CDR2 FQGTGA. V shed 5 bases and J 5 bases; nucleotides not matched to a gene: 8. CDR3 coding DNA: TGTGCCAGCAGCCTAAGCGGGAGGGCCGGGGAGACCCAGTACTTC. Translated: CASSLSGRAGETQYF.